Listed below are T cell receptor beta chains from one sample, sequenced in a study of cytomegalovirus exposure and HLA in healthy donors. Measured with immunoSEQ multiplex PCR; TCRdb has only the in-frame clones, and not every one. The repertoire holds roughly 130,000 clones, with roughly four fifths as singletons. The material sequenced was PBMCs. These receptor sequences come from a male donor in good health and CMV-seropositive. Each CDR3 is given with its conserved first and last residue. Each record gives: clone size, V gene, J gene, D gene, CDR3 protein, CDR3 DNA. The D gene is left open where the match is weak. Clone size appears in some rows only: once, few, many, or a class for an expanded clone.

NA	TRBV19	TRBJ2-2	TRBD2	CASSMTSGSNTGELFF	TGTGCCAGTAGTATGACTAGCGGGTCGAACACCGGGGAGCTGTTTTTT
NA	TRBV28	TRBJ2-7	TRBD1	CASIPDRAAAWAYEQYF	TGTGCCAGCATTCCGGACAGGGCGGCGGCCTGGGCCTACGAGCAGTACTTC
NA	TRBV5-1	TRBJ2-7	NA	CASRDSSYEQYF	TGCGCCAGCAGGGACAGCTCCTACGAGCAGTACTTC
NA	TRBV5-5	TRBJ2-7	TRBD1	CASSLSRTGGAEQYF	TGTGCCAGCAGCTTGTCAAGGACAGGGGGCGCGGAACAGTACTTC
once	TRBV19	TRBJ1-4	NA	CASTLGTNHEKLFF	TGTGCCAGTACCCTTGGGACAAATCATGAAAAACTGTTTTTT
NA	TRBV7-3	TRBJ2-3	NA	CASSSDNTDTQYF	TGTGCCAGCAGCTCAGACAACACAGATACGCAGTATTTT
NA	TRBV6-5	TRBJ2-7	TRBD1	CASSWTGNEQYF	TGTGCCAGCAGCTGGACAGGGAACGAGCAGTACTTC
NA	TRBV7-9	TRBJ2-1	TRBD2	CSSSLEREGPYNEQFF	TGTTCCAGCAGCTTAGAGCGGGAGGGCCCCTACAATGAGCAGTTCTTC
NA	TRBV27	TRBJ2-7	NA	CASSFGLESYEQYF	TGTGCCAGCAGTTTTGGACTGGAATCCTACGAGCAGTACTTC
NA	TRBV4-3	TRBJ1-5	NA	CASSQDRGQPQHF	TGCGCCAGCAGCCAAGACCGAGGACAGCCCCAGCATTTT
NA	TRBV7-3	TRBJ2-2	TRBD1	CASSLTAGQGLTGELFF	TGTGCCAGCAGCTTAACAGCGGGACAGGGGCTCACCGGGGAGCTGTTTTTT
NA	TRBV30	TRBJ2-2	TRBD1	CAWSVGRGPTGELFF	TGTGCCTGGAGTGTGGGCAGGGGGCCCACCGGGGAGCTGTTTTTT
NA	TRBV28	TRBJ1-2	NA	CASSSNNYGYTF	TGTGCCAGCAGTTCAAATAACTATGGCTACACCTTC
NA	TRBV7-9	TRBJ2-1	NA	CASSLEVDDTEQFF	TGTGCCAGCAGCTTAGAGGTCGATGACACAGAGCAGTTCTTC
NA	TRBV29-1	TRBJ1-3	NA	CSVEDQTSSGNTIYF	TGCAGCGTTGAAGACCAGACAAGCTCTGGAAACACCATATATTTT
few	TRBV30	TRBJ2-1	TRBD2	CAWTSGRNEQFF	TGTGCCTGGACTAGCGGGAGAAATGAGCAGTTCTTC
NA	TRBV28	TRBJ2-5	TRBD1	CASTLAGTGGWKTQYF	TGTGCCAGCACCCTCGCCGGGACAGGGGGCTGGAAGACCCAGTACTTC
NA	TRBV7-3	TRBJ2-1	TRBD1	CASSSPGQNNEQFF	TGTGCCAGCAGCAGCCCGGGACAGAACAATGAGCAGTTCTTC
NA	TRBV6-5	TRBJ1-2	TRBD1	CASSYSRTGGGYGYTF	TGTGCCAGCAGTTACTCGAGGACAGGGGGGGGCTATGGCTACACCTTC
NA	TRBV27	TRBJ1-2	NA	CASSVALDRGYTF	TGTGCCAGCAGTGTCGCTCTAGATCGTGGCTACACCTTC
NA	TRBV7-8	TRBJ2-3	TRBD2	CASSFRTSGRAEYF	TGTGCCAGCAGCTTTCGGACTAGCGGGAGGGCCGAGTATTTT
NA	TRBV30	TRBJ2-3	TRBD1	CAWSRTGSTDTQYF	TGTGCCTGGAGTAGGACAGGCAGCACAGATACGCAGTATTTT
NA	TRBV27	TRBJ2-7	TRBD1	CASSPRQGGYEQYF	TGTGCCAGCAGTCCAAGACAGGGGGGATACGAGCAGTACTTC
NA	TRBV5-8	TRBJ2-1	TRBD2	CASSLIAGTYNEQFF	TGTGCCAGCAGCTTGATAGCGGGAACCTACAATGAGCAGTTCTTC
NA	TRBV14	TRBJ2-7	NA	CPERGGHSSYEQYF	TGTCCCGAAAGGGGTGGGCACTCATCCTACGAGCAGTACTTC
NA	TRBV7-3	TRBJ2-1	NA	CASSPLGLPNEQFF	TGTGCCAGCAGCCCGCTGGGCCTACCCAATGAGCAGTTCTTC
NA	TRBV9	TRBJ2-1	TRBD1	CASSVLGQVTNNEQFF	TGTGCCAGCAGCGTCCTGGGACAGGTTACCAACAATGAGCAGTTCTTC
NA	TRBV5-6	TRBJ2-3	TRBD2	CASSLGPGLAGTDTQYF	TGTGCCAGCAGCTTGGGACCCGGACTAGCGGGAACAGATACGCAGTATTTT
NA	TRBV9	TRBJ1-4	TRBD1	CASSRTGEWNEKLFF	TGTGCCAGCAGCCGTACAGGGGAATGGAATGAAAAACTGTTTTTT
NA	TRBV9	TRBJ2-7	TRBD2	CASSGSGGTSLGEQYF	TGTGCCAGCAGCGGTAGCGGGGGTACCTCGCTAGGGGAGCAGTACTTC
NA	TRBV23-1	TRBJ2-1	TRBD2	CASSPRLAGVMDNEQFF	TGCGCCAGCAGTCCCCGACTAGCGGGAGTAATGGACAATGAGCAGTTCTTC
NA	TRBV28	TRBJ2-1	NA	CASSLSAIESIDTSSYNEQFF	TGTGCCAGCAGTTTATCGGCTATCGAGTCTATAGACACGAGCTCCTACAATGAGCAGTTCTTC
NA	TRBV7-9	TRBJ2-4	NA	CASPTSPWAIQYF	TGTGCCAGCCCCACTTCGCCGTGGGCCATTCAGTACTTC
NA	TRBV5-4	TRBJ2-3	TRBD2	CASSSERAGGGGPSTDTQYF	TGTGCCAGCAGCTCGGAGCGAGCGGGGGGAGGGGGCCCTAGCACAGATACGCAGTATTTT
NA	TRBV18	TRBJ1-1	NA	CASSASGKKNTEAFF	TGTGCCAGCTCAGCCTCCGGGAAAAAGAACACTGAAGCTTTCTTT
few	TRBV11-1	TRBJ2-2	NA	CASSRPGHPNTGELFF	TGTGCCAGCAGTCGACCGGGACATCCAAACACCGGGGAGCTGTTTTTT
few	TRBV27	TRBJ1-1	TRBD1	CASSFLRDRGVWTEAFF	TGTGCCAGCAGTTTCCTCCGGGACAGGGGGGTTTGGACTGAAGCTTTCTTT
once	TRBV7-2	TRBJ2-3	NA	CASSPRGRGGPSTDTQYF	TGTGCCAGCAGCCCTAGGGGGCGAGGAGGGCCTAGCACAGATACGCAGTATTTT
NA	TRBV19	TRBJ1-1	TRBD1	CASSMAGGQAFF	TGTGCCAGTAGTATGGCAGGGGGCCAAGCTTTCTTT
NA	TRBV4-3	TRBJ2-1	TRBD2	CASSRGSYNEQFF	TGCGCCAGCAGCCGCGGGAGTTACAATGAGCAGTTCTTC
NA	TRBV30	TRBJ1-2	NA	CAWRVGAGAYGYTF	TGTGCCTGGAGGGTTGGGGCAGGGGCCTATGGCTACACCTTC
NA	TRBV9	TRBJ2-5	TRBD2	CASSPQTVAGETQYF	TGTGCCAGCAGCCCCCAGACGGTAGCGGGAGAGACCCAGTACTTC
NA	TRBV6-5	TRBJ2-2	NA	CASSYTPETGELFF	TGTGCCAGCAGTTACACCCCGGAGACCGGGGAGCTGTTTTTT
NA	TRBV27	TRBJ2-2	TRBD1	CASSWGQGNTGELFF	TGTGCCAGCAGCTGGGGACAGGGGAACACCGGGGAGCTGTTTTTT
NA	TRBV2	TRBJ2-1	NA	CASSVFLSSYNEQFF	TGTGCCAGCAGCGTCTTCCTGAGCTCCTACAATGAGCAGTTCTTC
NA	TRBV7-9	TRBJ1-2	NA	CASSLRDNAANYGYTF	TGTGCCAGCAGCCTCCGGGACAACGCAGCTAACTATGGCTACACCTTC
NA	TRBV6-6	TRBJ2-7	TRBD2	CASSTPGLVHEQYF	TGTGCCAGCAGCACACCGGGACTAGTCCACGAGCAGTACTTC
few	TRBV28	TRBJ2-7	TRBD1	CASRPISGGQGSSYEQYF	TGTGCCAGCAGACCGATTAGTGGGGGACAGGGGAGCTCCTACGAGCAGTACTTC
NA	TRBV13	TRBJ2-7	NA	CASSFLGREQYF	TGTGCCAGCAGTTTCCTTGGCAGGGAGCAGTACTTC
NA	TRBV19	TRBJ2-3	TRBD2	CASSRAGEATDTQYF	TGTGCCAGTAGTAGGGCGGGAGAGGCGACAGATACGCAGTATTTT
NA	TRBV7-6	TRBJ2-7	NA	CASSLGGFLAGPYEQYF	TGTGCCAGCAGCTTAGGGGGATTTTTGGCAGGGCCTTACGAGCAGTACTTC